This T cell receptor (beta chain) was captured in a study of molecular identifiers for immune sequencing clone quantification (dated by TCRdb to the late 2010s). For context, the study as a whole: For a replicate experiment, RNA from roughly 20,000 or 100,000 naive CD8 T cells was divided into five aliquots, and four of the five aliquots were sequenced. This methods study benchmarked molecular-identifier clustering-based TCR repertoire sequencing (MIDCIRS) and TCR RNA copy counting, using CD8 T cells to do so. Overall results and qualifications from the work: Spiked-in Jurkat TCR RNA (approximately eleven copies' worth), which is not part of the donor repertoire, was contained in the naive libraries. Spiked-in Jurkat TCR RNA equivalent to a single cell was reported to be detectable even among 850,000 to 1,000,000 naive CD8 T cells. When barcode sub-clustering was left out, chimeric consensus sequences inflated TCR diversity, with chimeras reaching as high as 47%. Highly expanded clone sizes could be underestimated if identical TCR molecules share a barcode. In CMV-specific effector cells, clones with more than 20 RNA copies accounted for over 97% of molecules, whereas in naive cells such clones accounted for under 1%. Modeling indicated around 3.2 TCR RNA copies recovered per cell, compared with roughly 9.7 by digital PCR, which implies a capture efficiency of around 30%.

As regards this clonotype: This clone's antigen is unknown. No much larger clone exists at a distance of one base, and base qualities are not known.

Libraries of naive CD8 T cells were generated from around 20,000 to 1,000,000 sorted cells, with 10%, 30% or 50% of the purified RNA used. Naive CD8 T cells were FACS-sorted as CD8+CD4-CCR7+CD45RA+ on a BD FACSAria II into RLT Plus buffer. Roughly nine TCR copies' worth of Jurkat RNA were spiked into roughly 18,000-1,000,000 naive CD8 T cell samples to test detection sensitivity. CD8 T cells were enriched with RosetteSep CD8+ T Cell Enrichment Cocktail and Ficoll-Paque, followed by ACK red cell lysis. Library preparation employed PCR. Instrument used: NextSeq 500. Bulk TCR libraries were made following a previously described method, with the TCR primers given in Table S5. The Qiagen AllPrep DNA/RNA kit was used to purify total RNA. Before any analysis, reads coming from multiple sequencing runs of the same library were combined into one pool. The authors processed their data as follows. Only reads with exact TCR constant sequence were kept, trimmed to 150 nt, and grouped by their 12-nt molecular barcodes. Within each barcode group, reads were sub-clustered at a 15% Levenshtein threshold, and quality-weighted consensus sequences were built per RNA molecule. Non-functional sequences were filtered out, along with any lower-count sequence sitting one edit away from another sequence. Barcode sub-clusters with fewer than 20% of the maximum read count were removed, based on fitting two negative binomial distributions. TCRdb's own reprocessing of the public reads used fastp at Q25 and MiXCR and kept productive beta chains. CDR3 protein duplicates are merged, each entry listing the most common genes and DNA. TCRdb, not the original authors, processed these V and J calls. The sample records about 330,000 distinct CDR3 sequences, about a quarter of which are singletons. Of the sample, 0.7% to 0.95% is held by the ten largest clones.

The germline V gene (reference sequence) yields LGHDT for CDR1 and YNNKEL for CDR2. Trimming accounts for 1 base at V and 3 bases at J, while the number of junction bases matched to no gene is 7. The CDR3 contains 17 residues, cysteine and phenylalanine counted. Here the CDR3 DNA is all that survives: 51 bases in frame from base 1. The specimen sequenced was naive CD8+ T cells from blood, with Jurkat cell RNA spiked in. The sample's cell subset or site label, decoded: FACS-sorted CD8+CD4-CCR7+CD45RA+ naive T cells. The rearrangement joined TRBV3-1 to TRBJ2-1; 9 central bases correspond to TRBD1. This TCR was sampled from a human donor in good health. Some libraries in this study had Jurkat cell RNA spiked in. The CDR3: CASSQADRGIRYNEQFF. The DNA sequence is given as TGTGCCAGCAGCCAAGCCGACAGGGGGATTCGCTACAATGAGCAGTTCTTC.